What follows are 18 T cell receptor beta chains derived from one specimen sequenced in a study of regulatory T cells in long-lasting Graves disease. The time point was: newly diagnosed GD, antithyroid drugs for less than 3 months. PBMC-derived RNA was used for the TCR library. According to the study, TCR beta libraries were built with iRepertoire HTBI primers and CDR3-region Arm-PCR. TCRdb independently ran MiXCR on the multiplex PCR reads; one entry per CDR3 protein. This sample has some 500,000 distinct CDR3 sequences, with approximately 15% found just once. This sample was shared with a second study, whose subject was T cells in Graves' hyperthyroidism and ophthalmopathy.

Sequenced here: peripheral blood mononuclear cells (PBMCs), sampled at new diagnosis, from a patient treated with antithyroid drugs. The receptors derive from a man younger than 45 with Graves disease.

The CDR3 nucleotides are TGCGCCAGCAGCCTGGGAGGAGGGGTAACCACTGAAGCTTTCTTT. Residues: CASSLGGGVTTEAFF. The rearrangement joins TRBV5-1 to TRBJ1-1; D perhaps matches TRBD1 (5 bases). The CDR3 extends over 15 amino acids. The germline V gene encodes CDR1 SGHRS and CDR2 YFSETQ. V was shortened by 4 bases and J by 4 bases, with 17 bases between the two germline ends.

This clonotype was observed at least ten times. The chain employs TRBV18 and TRBJ2-1; D may be TRBD2 (5 bases). Trimming removed 2 bases from V and 9 bases from J, with 11 bases in between. CDR3 length: 13 amino acids. Germline V gene lookup returns CDR1 KGHSH and CDR2 LQKENI. The CDR3 spells CASSPGLAAEQFF. For the CDR3, the DNA is TGTGCCAGCTCACCAGGGCTAGCAGCTGAGCAGTTCTTC.

Only a few counts were recorded for this clonotype. The CDR3 does not close with the conserved phenylalanine or tryptophan, likely indicating a read error. The gene calls are TRBV20-1 and TRBJ1-4; D remains unclear. V was cut by 3 bases and J by 5 bases, with 10 bases left in between. Germline loops: CDR1 DFQATT, CDR2 SNEGSKA (reference sequence). The CDR3 sequence is 13 residues long. The CDR3 reads CSARAARNEKLFL. The DNA of the CDR3 is TGCAGTGCTAGGGCAGCGAGAAATGAAAAACTGTTTCTT.

This clonotype was seen many times. The genes are TRBV18 and TRBJ1-1, with 7 bases matching TRBD1. Per germline, CDR1 KGHSH and CDR2 LQKENI. The ends lost 2 bases at V and 1 base at J; junction bases unmatched: 7. The CDR3 is 16 residues long. The CDR3 loop is CASSPRGGGGNTEAFF. CDR3 DNA: TGTGCCAGCTCACCAAGGGGAGGGGGCGGGAACACTGAAGCTTTCTTT.

This clonotype was observed many times. V gene TRBV20-1 combines with J gene TRBJ2-3; D remains unclear. Trimming took off 0 bases at V and 0 bases at J, with 13 bases between the two ends. CDR3 length: 16 residues. Germline CDR1 DFQATT, CDR2 SNEGSKA (reference sequence). Here the CDR3 DNA reads TGCAGTGCTAGAGATTGGGCTCTAGGTAGCACAGATACGCAGTATTTT. It yields the protein CSARDWALGSTDTQYF.

The chain is built from TRBV28 and TRBJ1-5; no firm D call. CDR3 length equals 13 residues. Germline-derived CDR1 and CDR2 are MDHEN and SYDVKM. V gave up 8 bases and J gave up 3 bases, with 11 bases separating them. The CDR3 sequence: CASGPGYNQPQHF. Here the CDR3 DNA reads TGTGCCAGCGGCCCGGGGTACAATCAGCCCCAGCATTTT.

This clonotype was seen a handful of times. J is TRBJ1-5 and V is TRBV7-9; 8 positions agree with TRBD1. There are 14 residues in the CDR3. Germline V gene sequence: CDR1 SEHNR, CDR2 FQNEAQ (reference sequence). V shed 5 bases, J shed 11 bases, and the junction held 11 bases outside the gene matches. CDR3 protein: CASSRQGWNMSQHF. For the CDR3, the DNA is TGTGCCAGCAGCCGACAGGGGTGGAATATGTCCCAGCATTTT.

This clonotype was recorded many times. The chain has TRBV2 and TRBJ2-1; 12 nucleotides match TRBD2. This CDR3 has 16 amino acids. Germline assignment: CDR1 SNHLY and CDR2 FYNNEI. V dropped 7 bases and J dropped 5; count of bases not matched to a gene: 9. CDR3: CASNAEGLAGNNEQFF. The CDR3 nucleotides are TGTGCCAGCAACGCGGAGGGACTAGCGGGTAACAATGAGCAGTTCTTC.

The chain uses TRBV18 and TRBJ1-3; D not resolved. V was shortened by 0 bases and J by 0 bases, with 6 bases between the two germline ends. CDR3 length equals 15 residues. The germline V gene has CDR1 KGHSH and CDR2 LQKENI. CDR3 nucleotide sequence: TGTGCCAGCTCACCACCGGCCCCCTCTGGAAACACCATATATTTT. This translates into CASSPPAPSGNTIYF. The whole variable domain, remainder taken from reference TRBV18 and TRBJ1-3, is NAGVMQNPRHLVRRRGQEARLRCSPMKGHSHVYWYRQLPEEGLKFMVYLQKENIIDESGMPKERFSAEFPKEGPSILRIQQVVRGDSAAYFCASSPPAPSGNTIYFGEGSWLTVV.

This clonotype showed up many times. The chain employs TRBV6-2 or TRBV6-3 and TRBJ2-3, with TRBD2 identical over 13 bases. V gave up 2 bases and J gave up 6 bases; unmatched junction bases: 8. This CDR3 is built from 17 residues. CDR1 and CDR2 from the germline V gene are MNHEY and SVGEGT. The CDR3 DNA sequence: TGTGCCAGCAGTTACCACTCGGGACTAGCGGGACGTGATACGCAGTATTTT. It codes for CASSYHSGLAGRDTQYF.

This chain joins TRBV5-1 and TRBJ2-3; TRBD1 matches at 7 bases. This CDR3 region has 16 residues. With V trimmed by 4 bases and J by 4 bases, 12 bases remained unmatched. Germline loops: CDR1 SGHRS, CDR2 YFSETQ. The CDR3 DNA sequence: TGCGCCAGCAGCCCCGACAAGGGGGCGCGTGCAGATACGCAGTATTTT. It translates to CASSPDKGARADTQYF.

This clonotype was seen a handful of times. The chain links TRBV5-1 to TRBJ1-5; 8 bases are a match to TRBD1. Trimming at V came to 3 bases and at J to 3 bases, leaving 5 bases not matched to a gene. CDR3 length: 15 amino acids. Per the germline V gene, CDR1 is SGHRS and CDR2 is YFSETQ. The CDR3 nucleotides are TGCGCCAGCAGCTCCGGACAGGGAGTCAATCAGCCCCAGCATTTT. This encodes CASSSGQGVNQPQHF.

This chain uses TRBV27 with TRBJ2-1; D is ambiguous. The CDR3 runs 13 residues. V was clipped by 8 bases and J by 7 bases, with 15 bases between them. Looked up from germline, CDR1 is MNHEY and CDR2 is SMNVEV (reference sequence). In nucleotides, the CDR3 is TGTGCCAGCGCCTGGGGTTTGGGGAATGAGCAGTTCTTC. Protein sequence: CASAWGLGNEQFF.

This clonotype occurred many times. The gene calls are TRBV15 and TRBJ2-7; 8 positions agree with TRBD1. Losses at the gene ends were 1 base for V and 3 bases for J; bases not matched to a gene: 2. The CDR3 spans 14 residues. CDR1 is LNHNV and CDR2 is YYDKDF in the germline V gene (reference sequence). CDR3 sequence (DNA): TGTGCCACCAGCAGAGGACAGGGGCTCTACGAGCAGTACTTC. It translates to CATSRGQGLYEQYF.

This chain uses TRBV24-1 with TRBJ2-3; perhaps TRBD2 as D (5 bases). This CDR3 has 16 residues. Germline CDR1 KGHDR, CDR2 SFDVKD. Deletions cut 2 bases from V and 0 bases from J, with 11 bases between. The CDR3 region is CATSDSGSPSTDTQYF. The CDR3 nucleotides read TGTGCCACCAGTGATTCGGGGTCTCCCAGCACAGATACGCAGTATTTT.

Many counts were recorded for this clonotype. The rearrangement joins TRBV12-3 or TRBV12-4 to TRBJ2-2; TRBD2 agrees at 13 bases. The CDR3 is 15 amino acids. Trimming took 6 bases from V and 7 from J; bases not matched to a gene: 5. CDR3 residues: CASRLTSGRNGELFF. Written as DNA, the CDR3 is TGTGCCAGCAGGTTGACTAGCGGGAGGAACGGGGAGCTGTTTTTT.

This clonotype was seen only a few times. The chain recombines TRBV20-1 with TRBJ1-2; weak D call: TRBD1 (6 bases). The CDR3 loop spans 14 amino acids. CDR1 is DFQATT, CDR2 SNEGSKA, per germline (reference sequence). V was pared by 0 bases and J by 5 bases, with 13 bases between. CDR3 sequence: CSARDPAGEYGYTF. Here the CDR3 DNA reads TGCAGTGCTAGAGATCCCGCAGGGGAGTATGGCTACACCTTC.

Ten or more counts support this clonotype. The chain joins TRBV28 to TRBJ1-2; D is unclear. This CDR3 is 13 amino acids long. Germline CDR1 and CDR2: MDHEN and SYDVKM. V gave up 2 bases and J gave up 8 bases, with 12 bases separating them. The CDR3 DNA sequence: TGTGCCAGCAGTTTACGGGGAAGAGGGGGCTACACCTTC. Amino acid sequence: CASSLRGRGGYTF.